This T cell receptor beta chain was recovered during a study of T cells in tumors after PD-1 blockade. Across the study: On average, tumor samples gave approximately 25,000 TCR templates and approximately 6,000 unique clonotypes. The study's findings and limits: After therapy, most expanded exhausted CD8+ clones were absent pre-treatment, suggesting clonal replacement.

The assay was immunoSEQ multiplex PCR, and TCRdb's table has in-frame clones only and misses some. Seen here are 7,000 to 8,500 clones, roughly 60% observed once, and the top ten hold roughly 12%. This clone was observed a few times. Its target is unknown. The time point here: second of two post-therapy site-matched biopsies approximately 2 months apart. The TCR was taken from a human donor with basal cell carcinoma. The sample consisted of tumor tissue, taken after anti-PD-1 treatment.

The CDR3 sequence: CASSEFRGQGEKLFF. Written as DNA, the CDR3 is TGTGCCAGCAGTGAATTTCGGGGCCAGGGAGAAAAACTGTTTTTT. This chain joins TRBV25-1 and TRBJ1-4; perhaps TRBD1 as D (5 bases). Germline CDR1 and CDR2: MGHDK and SYGVNS. The germline V and J ends were trimmed by 1 base and 8 bases, with 14 bases remaining between them. This CDR3 comprises 15 residues.